In this sample, the clone carrying this TCR beta chain turned up a few times. Its antigen is currently unknown. This sample was taken from a study of identical twins. Study-wide results and limits: The conclusions drew on cross-sectional statistical analysis instead of tracking the same donors. Insertion counts were lower in abundant cord blood beta clonotypes, a trend that memory repertoires did not show.

TCRdb analysed the 5' RACE reads with MiXCR anew, one entry per CDR3 protein. The sample yields roughly 1.6 million distinct CDR3 sequences, about 32% seen once. The J segment lost 3 bases and the V segment lost 3 bases, leaving 14 bases of the junction unmatched. This CDR3 contains 19 residues. CDR1 and CDR2 from the germline V gene are SNHLY and FYNNEI. The specimen was cord blood. The chain joins TRBV2 to TRBJ2-1; 10 bases align to TRBD2. This TCR derives from a newborn girl in good health. CDR3 in DNA: TGTGCCAGCAGTGACCCGGCTAGCGGGAGCAGCAAAGGCTACAATGAGCAGTTCTTC. It translates to CASSDPASGSSKGYNEQFF.